These 10 T cell receptor beta chains originate from one sample sequenced in a study of blood T cell repertoires in COVID-19. Profiled with immunoSEQ multiplex PCR; TCRdb holds only in-frame clones, not every one. This sample yields about 280,000 clones, of which almost 85% are seen a single time; around 5.5% belongs to the top ten. What was sequenced was peripheral blood. The receptors derive from a man over 45 with active or convalescent COVID-19.

In regard to this clone: The junction and the germline gene differ at one end; a read error may be behind it. The chain recombines TRBV24-1 with TRBJ2-1; 8 bases match TRBD1. Germline CDR1 reads KGHDR; CDR2 reads SFDVKD. This CDR3 contains 12 residues. CDR3 residues: CATSDFTGQAIF. In nucleotides, the CDR3 is TGTGCCACCAGTGATTTTACGGGACAGGCGATCTTC.

This sequence joins TRBV5-4 and TRBJ1-1; tentative D call: TRBD1 (6 bases). The germline CDR1 and CDR2 sequences are SGHNT and YYREEE (reference sequence). CDR3 length equals 17 residues. The V gene lost 0 bases and the J gene lost 2 bases, with 17 bases spanning the gap. CDR3 loop: CASSLDGLPGHNTEAFF. For the CDR3, the DNA is TGTGCCAGCAGCTTGGATGGCCTACCGGGACACAACACTGAAGCTTTCTTT.

This sequence joins TRBV5-1 and TRBJ2-3, with 7 positions matching TRBD1. J lost 0 bases, V lost 5 bases, and 6 bases had no gene match. Germline V gene lookup returns CDR1 SGHRS and CDR2 YFSETQ. This CDR3 has 15 residues. The DNA for the CDR3 is TGCGCCAGCAGGCCGACAGGGCTCAGCACAGATACGCAGTATTTT. This translates into CASRPTGLSTDTQYF.

The chain has TRBV28 and TRBJ1-5; D may be TRBD1 (6 bases). Trimming removed 5 bases at V and 0 bases at J, with 14 bases between. This CDR3 has 16 residues. Germline CDR1 and CDR2: MDHEN and SYDVKM. CDR3: CASSDRGGYSNQPQHF. CDR3 coding DNA: TGTGCCAGCAGTGATCGTGGGGGCTATAGCAATCAGCCCCAGCATTTT.

The chain joins TRBV7-9 to TRBJ1-2, with D tentatively TRBD1 (5 bases). Germline V gives CDR1 SEHNR, CDR2 FQNEAQ (reference sequence). The length of the CDR3 is 16 residues. The V end lost 5 bases, the J end lost 4 bases, and 20 bases lay between the germline ends. CDR3 DNA sequence: TGTGCCAGCAGCAGCTCGACGGACACATGGGTCTATGGCTACACCTTC. Its protein product is CASSSSTDTWVYGYTF. Using reference TRBV7-9 and TRBJ1-2 for the parts outside the CDR3, the full variable domain is DTGVSQNPRHKITKRGQNVTFRCDPISEHNRLYWYRQTLGQGPEFLTYFQNEAQLEKSRLLSDRFSAERPKGSFSTLEIQRTEQGDSAMYLCASSSSTDTWVYGYTFGSGTRLTVV.

This chain joins TRBV18 and TRBJ1-5; 7 nucleotides line up with TRBD1. CDR1 is KGHSH and CDR2 is LQKENI in the germline V gene. V was clipped by 7 bases and J by 4 bases; unmatched bases: 4. This CDR3 region has 13 residues. The CDR3 DNA reads TGTGCCAGCTTTCAGGGGGTTAATCAGCCCCAGCATTTT. Protein: CASFQGVNQPQHF.

V and J are TRBV11-2 and TRBJ2-1, with D unresolved. Germline assignment: CDR1 SGHAT and CDR2 FQNNGV. Trimming cost V 0 bases and J 2 bases, with 11 bases left between them. The CDR3 consists of 16 residues. CDR3 nucleotide sequence: TGTGCCAGCAGCTTAGAGGGCAACCCGGCCTACAATGAGCAGTTCTTC. This sequence encodes CASSLEGNPAYNEQFF.

V is TRBV12-3 or TRBV12-4 and J is TRBJ1-5; D remains unclear. There are 12 residues in the CDR3. V lost 3 bases and J lost 9, with 9 bases in between. The CDR3 nucleotides read TGTGCCAGCAGTTTGTCTTCGGGGCCCCAGCATTTT. It codes for CASSLSSGPQHF.

The chain recombines TRBV6-2 or TRBV6-3 with TRBJ1-5; D uncertain. V dropped 2 bases and J dropped 5 bases, with 7 bases sitting between them. The germline V gene has CDR1 MNHEY and CDR2 SVGEGT. The CDR3 spans 13 residues. CDR3 DNA sequence: TGTGCCAGCAGTTACGAGCCCTATCAGCCCCAGCATTTT. As protein: CASSYEPYQPQHF.

The rearrangement uses TRBV5-1 and TRBJ2-7; D is undetermined. There are 11 residues in the CDR3. The V gene lost 2 bases and the J gene lost 6 bases, with 6 bases spanning the gap. Germline V CDR1 and CDR2: SGHRS, YFSETQ. The CDR3 bases are TGCGCCAGCAGCTTTGGGCTCGAGCAGTACTTC. The encoded protein is CASSFGLEQYF.